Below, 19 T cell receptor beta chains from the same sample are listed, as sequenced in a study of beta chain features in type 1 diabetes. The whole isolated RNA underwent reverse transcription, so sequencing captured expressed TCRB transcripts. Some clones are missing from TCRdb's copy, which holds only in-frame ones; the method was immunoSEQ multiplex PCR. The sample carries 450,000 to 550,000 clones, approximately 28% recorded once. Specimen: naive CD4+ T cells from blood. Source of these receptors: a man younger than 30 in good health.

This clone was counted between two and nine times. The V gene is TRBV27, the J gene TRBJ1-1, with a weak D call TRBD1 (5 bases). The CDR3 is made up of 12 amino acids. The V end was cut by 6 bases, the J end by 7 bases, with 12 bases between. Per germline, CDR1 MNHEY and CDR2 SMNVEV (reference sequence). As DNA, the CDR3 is TGTGCCAGCAGGGGACTGTCGCATGAAGCTTTCTTT. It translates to CASRGLSHEAFF.

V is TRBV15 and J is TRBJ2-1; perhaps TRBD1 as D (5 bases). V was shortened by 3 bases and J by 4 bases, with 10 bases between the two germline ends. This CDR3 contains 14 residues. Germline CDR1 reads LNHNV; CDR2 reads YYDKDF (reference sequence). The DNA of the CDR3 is TGTGCCACCAGCAGGACGACAGAATACAATGAGCAGTTCTTC. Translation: CATSRTTEYNEQFF.

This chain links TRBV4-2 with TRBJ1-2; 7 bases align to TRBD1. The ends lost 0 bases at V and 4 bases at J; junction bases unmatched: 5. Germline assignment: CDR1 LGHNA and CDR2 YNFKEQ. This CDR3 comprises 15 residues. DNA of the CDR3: TGTGCCAGCAGCCAAGAGTTTGGACAGGTCTATGGCTACACCTTC. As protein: CASSQEFGQVYGYTF.

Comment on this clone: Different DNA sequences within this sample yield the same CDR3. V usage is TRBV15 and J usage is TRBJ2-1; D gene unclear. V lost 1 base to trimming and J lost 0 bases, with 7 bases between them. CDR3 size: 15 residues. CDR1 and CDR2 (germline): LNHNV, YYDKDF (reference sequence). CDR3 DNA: TGTGCCACCAGCAGAGGCGACCCCTCCTACAATGAGCAGTTCTTC. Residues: CATSRGDPSYNEQFF. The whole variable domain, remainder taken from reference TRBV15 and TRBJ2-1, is DAMVIQNPRYQVTQFGKPVTLSCSQTLNHNVMYWYQQKSSQAPKLLFHYYDKDFNNEADTPDNFQSRRPNTSFCFLDIRSPGLGDTAMYLCATSRGDPSYNEQFFGPGTRLTVL.

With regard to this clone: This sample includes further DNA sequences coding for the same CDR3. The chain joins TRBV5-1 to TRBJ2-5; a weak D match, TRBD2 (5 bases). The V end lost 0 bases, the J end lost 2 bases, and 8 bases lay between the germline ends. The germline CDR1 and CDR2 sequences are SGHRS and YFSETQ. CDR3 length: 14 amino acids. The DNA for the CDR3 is TGCGCCAGCAGCTTGGCGACGGGGCAAGAGACCCAGTACTTC. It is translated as CASSLATGQETQYF.

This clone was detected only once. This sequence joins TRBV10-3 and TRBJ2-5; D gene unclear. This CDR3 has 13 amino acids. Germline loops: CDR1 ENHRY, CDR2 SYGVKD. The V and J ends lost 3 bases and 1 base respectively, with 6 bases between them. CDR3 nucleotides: TGTGCCATCAGTGATGGGTTCCAAGAGACCCAGTACTTC. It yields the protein CAISDGFQETQYF.

The CDR3 reads CASSRAQGNYGYTF. The CDR3 nucleotides are TGTGCCAGCAGCCGCGCCCAGGGCAACTATGGCTACACCTTC. This rearrangement joins TRBV6-6 to TRBJ1-2, with D perhaps TRBD1 (5 bases). The CDR3 is made up of 14 amino acids. V was trimmed by 6 bases and J by 2 bases, leaving 13 bases between them. Germline V gene data show CDR1 as MNHNY and CDR2 as SVGAGI (reference sequence).

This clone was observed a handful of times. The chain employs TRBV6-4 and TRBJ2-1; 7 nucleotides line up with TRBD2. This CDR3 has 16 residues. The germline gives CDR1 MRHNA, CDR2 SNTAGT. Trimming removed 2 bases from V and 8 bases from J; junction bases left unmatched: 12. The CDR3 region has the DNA TGTGCCAGCAGTGACACGGGGGGAGTGGCCCGCTATGAGCAGTTCTTC. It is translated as CASSDTGGVARYEQFF.

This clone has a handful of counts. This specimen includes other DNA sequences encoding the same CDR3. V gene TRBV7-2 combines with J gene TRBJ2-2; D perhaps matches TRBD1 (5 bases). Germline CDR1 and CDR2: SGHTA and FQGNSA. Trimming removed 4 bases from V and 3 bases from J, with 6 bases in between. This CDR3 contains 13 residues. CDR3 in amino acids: CASSSGYTGELFF. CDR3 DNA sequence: TGTGCCAGCAGCTCAGGGTACACCGGGGAGCTGTTTTTT.

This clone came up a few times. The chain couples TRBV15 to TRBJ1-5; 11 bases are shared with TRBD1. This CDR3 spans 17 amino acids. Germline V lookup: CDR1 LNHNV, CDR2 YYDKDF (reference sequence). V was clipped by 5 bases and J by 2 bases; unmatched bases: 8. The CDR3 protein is CATSGFGQGAGNQPQHF. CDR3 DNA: TGTGCCACCAGCGGCTTTGGACAGGGGGCCGGCAATCAGCCCCAGCATTTT.

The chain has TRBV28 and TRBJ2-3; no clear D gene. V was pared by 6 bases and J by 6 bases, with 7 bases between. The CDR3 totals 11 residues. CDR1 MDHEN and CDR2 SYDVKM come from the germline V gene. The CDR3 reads CASSDRDTQYF. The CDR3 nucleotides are TGTGCCAGCAGCGATAGGGATACGCAGTATTTT. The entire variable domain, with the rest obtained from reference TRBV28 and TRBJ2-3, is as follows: DVKVTQSSRYLVKRTGEKVFLECVQDMDHENMFWYRQDPGLGLRLIYFSYDVKMKEKGDIPEGYSVSREKKERFSLILESASTNQTSMYLCASSDRDTQYFGPGTRLTVL.

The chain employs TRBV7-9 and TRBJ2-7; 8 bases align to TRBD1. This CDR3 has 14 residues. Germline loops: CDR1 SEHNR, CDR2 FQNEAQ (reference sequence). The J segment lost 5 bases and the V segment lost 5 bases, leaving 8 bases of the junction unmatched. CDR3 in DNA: TGTGCCAGCAGCCCCGGACAGGGACGGGACGAGCAGTACTTC. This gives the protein CASSPGQGRDEQYF.

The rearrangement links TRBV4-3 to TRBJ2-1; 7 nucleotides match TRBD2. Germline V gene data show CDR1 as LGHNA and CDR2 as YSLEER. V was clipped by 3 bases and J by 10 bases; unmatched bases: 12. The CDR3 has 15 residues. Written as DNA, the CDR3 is TGCGCCAGCAGCCACGGGACTATACTAATGGGGGAGCAGTTCTTC. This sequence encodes CASSHGTILMGEQFF.

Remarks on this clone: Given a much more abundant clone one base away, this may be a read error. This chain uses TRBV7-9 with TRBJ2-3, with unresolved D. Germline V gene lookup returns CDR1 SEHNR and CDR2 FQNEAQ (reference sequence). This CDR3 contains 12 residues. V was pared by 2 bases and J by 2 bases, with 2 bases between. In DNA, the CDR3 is TGTGCCAGCAGCTTATACACAGATACGCAGTATTTT. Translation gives CASSLYTDTQYF.

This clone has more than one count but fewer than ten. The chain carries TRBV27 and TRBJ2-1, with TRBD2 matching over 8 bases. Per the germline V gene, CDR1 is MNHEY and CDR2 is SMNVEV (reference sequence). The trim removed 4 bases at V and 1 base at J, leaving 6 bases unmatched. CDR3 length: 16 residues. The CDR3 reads CASSSLSGTSYNEQFF. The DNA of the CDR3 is TGTGCCAGCAGTTCCCTTAGCGGGACATCCTACAATGAGCAGTTCTTC.

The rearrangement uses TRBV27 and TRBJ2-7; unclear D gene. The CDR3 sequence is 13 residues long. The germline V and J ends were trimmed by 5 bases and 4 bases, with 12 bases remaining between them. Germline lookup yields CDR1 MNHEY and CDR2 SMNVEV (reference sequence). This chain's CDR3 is CASSHRDGYEQYF. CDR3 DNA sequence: TGTGCCAGCAGTCACCGCGATGGGTACGAGCAGTACTTC.

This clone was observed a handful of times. CDR3: CASSFTTDTQYF. Here the CDR3 DNA reads TGTGCCAGCAGTTTCACAACAGATACGCAGTATTTT. V is TRBV28 and J is TRBJ2-3; no clear D gene. This CDR3 contains 12 residues. V shed 3 bases and J shed 3 bases, with 4 bases lying between them. Germline CDR1 is MDHEN and CDR2 is SYDVKM.

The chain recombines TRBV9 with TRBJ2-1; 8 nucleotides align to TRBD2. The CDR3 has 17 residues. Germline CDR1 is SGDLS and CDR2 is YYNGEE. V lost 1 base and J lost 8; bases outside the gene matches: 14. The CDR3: CASSVTSGSGWVDEQFF. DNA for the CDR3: TGTGCCAGCAGCGTAACCAGCGGGAGTGGTTGGGTCGATGAGCAGTTCTTC.

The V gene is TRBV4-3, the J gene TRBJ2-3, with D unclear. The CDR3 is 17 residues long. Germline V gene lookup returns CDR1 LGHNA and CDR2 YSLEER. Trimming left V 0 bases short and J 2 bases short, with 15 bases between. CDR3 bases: TGCGCCAGCAGCCAAGAAAGCCGTACGGGTAACACAGATACGCAGTATTTT. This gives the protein CASSQESRTGNTDTQYF.